This T cell receptor (beta chain) was retrieved from a study of read filtering for tumor transcriptome and immune sequencing. About the research overall: Mean patient age was around 66 years, range about 45 to 85; approximately 17 male, over twelve female. Whole-transcriptome libraries were prepared after DNase treatment. Study-wide results and limits: In IR-seq, single-read clonotypes were 70% to 85% of clonotypes but around 3.2% of reads.

This library used around 0.4 ug RNA and molecular barcoded adaptors spanning alpha/delta and beta/gamma chains. TCRdb re-analysed the reads in MiXCR, keeping a single row per CDR3 protein. The sample lists roughly 90,000 distinct CDR3 sequences, around 12% occurring once. The CDR3 is made up of 14 amino acids. Per the germline V gene, CDR1 is MDHEN and CDR2 is SYDVKM. In its sample, this clonotype was seen a few times. Its antigen is still unknown. A read error may be the cause here, since a much bigger clone is one base away. The origin of this receptor is a donor older than 35 with multiple myeloma. Sample: a population of CD138-negative cells sorted from bone marrow. V gene TRBV28 combines with J gene TRBJ2-1, with a weak D call TRBD2 (5 bases). CDR3 nucleotides: TGTGCCAGCAGTTTACCCCCGGGATTTAATGGGCAGTTCTTC. As protein: CASSLPPGFNGQFF.